This TCR beta chain derives from a study of cytomegalovirus exposure and HLA in healthy donors (dated by TCRdb to about 2017). About the study as a whole: According to an earlier analysis of 587 of the donors, 150 million to 200 million T cells yielded over 90 million unique TCR beta sequences and 276 Gb of sequence data. Approximately 300 gigabases of sequencing data and roughly 80 million unique TCR sequences made up an early release that covered 500 to 650 HLA-typed donors. The genetic ancestry cluster associated with self-reported Caucasian donors included 81% of the roughly 400 genotyped donors. The study aimed to test whether signatures of past pathogen exposure could be identified by cataloging public T cell receptors. The T cell repertoires of several hundred subjects were profiled by immunosequencing and related to cytomegalovirus serostatus. Along with the approximately 700-subject first cohort, a separate validation cohort of 120 different subjects was used. The study combined high-throughput TCR immunosequencing, statistical association of individual TCRs with disease status, and machine learning to predict cytomegalovirus infection status. A later analysis re-examined previously published TCR beta repertoires from roughly 650 donors and added high-resolution HLA genotyping to investigate patterns of TCR occurrence. Rather than using new phenotypic data, the later analysis identified candidate immune exposures from TCR beta sequences and from how often those sequences occurred across donors. An earlier analysis of some 500 of the donors used high-throughput TCR beta sequencing to judge whether each TCR beta V gene segment behaved as functional or pseudogenic. Donor age, sex, ethnicity and CMV serostatus were collected together with the repertoire data. Genome-wide SNP genotypes for about 60% of the 666 donors were used in a later genetic analysis, which treated that subset as a discovery cohort. Every repertoire in the discovery cohort had been generated on one and the same sequencing platform. Class I and class II HLA loci were covered by the typing at four-digit resolution. Typing coverage varied by locus: 629-630 donors for A, B, C, DRB1 and DQB1; 500 to 550 for DQA1; over 600 for DPA1; around 490 for DPB1. A handful of DR-DQ haplotypes were treated as single units for association and clustering because of strong linkage in the cohort. Among some 410 genotyped donors of the cohort, an average of around 220,000 unique TCR beta nucleotide sequences was sequenced per donor, of which about 19% were non-productive. The study at large found these results: A later genetic analysis associated a missense DCLRE1C variant with V-gene and J-gene trimming of TCR beta chains, and an independent cohort replicated the association. Correlated functional status among segregating V segments might reflect linkage disequilibrium, but an unknown experimental factor could not be ruled out. Cytomegalovirus status was reported to be diagnosed by the classifier with high specificity and sensitivity in both the original and validation cohorts. In a later genetic analysis, fewer N-insertions in productive TCRs were reported among donors in an Asian-associated ancestry cluster than the roughly 670-donor mean. A later analysis found that TCR association rates varied across HLA loci, with DRB1 alleles showing the most associated TCRs and HLA-C alleles the fewest. HLA typing was unavailable for some donors at each locus, so association tests used only the typed subset. Assigning TCR associations to individual alleles was difficult when HLA alleles, especially DR and DQ, strongly co-occurred. Most CMV-associated TCR beta chains appeared to be HLA-restricted in a later analysis, and the HLA associations seemed to be driven largely by CMV exposure. The study gave a list of some 150 TCR beta chains associated with cytomegalovirus. Immune exposure information for the cohort was limited to CMV serostatus. Most TCR sequences were observed very rarely across donors, whereas some public TCRs were present in many individuals. A further reported finding was that TCR beta sequences accurately predicted the HLA-A and HLA-B alleles for most subjects in the first cohort. The sequencing pipeline was judged likely to have produced a cluster of highly shared sequence variants as a technical artifact. The authors suggested that the approach could potentially be generalized to other disease states and immunological phenotypes. In a later analysis, several top co-occurrence clusters were reported to appear linked to parvovirus B19, influenza, CMV and Epstein-Barr virus. A few of the identified cytomegalovirus-associated TCR beta chains were confirmed in vitro to be specific for cytomegalovirus antigens. In an earlier analysis of several hundred of the donors, most TCR beta V segments were observed in productive rearrangements about 90% or about 30% of the time, broadly matching IMGT annotations. The cohort was sequenced for TCR beta chains only, and without alpha or paired-chain data the features that could be detected were limited. Because counts were too low, roughly 18 rarely observed V segments, including chromosome 9 orphons, were left out of the earlier analysis of some 600 of the donors. In a later analysis, HLA-associated TCR beta chains were found to be more clonally expanded and to have lower generation probabilities than equally common non-associated chains. Sequencing depth was assumed to be roughly uniform across donors in the presence/absence analyses, though that assumption may not hold. At a false discovery rate of 0.05, a later analysis linked 15,000 to 20,000 TCR beta sequences to specific HLA alleles.

The cohort was made up of 650 to 700 healthy bone marrow donors. At the time of sampling, all cohort members were nominally healthy, though unrecorded immune exposures were likely present. The donor tested CMV seropositive, placing the donor among the 250 to 350 seropositive members of the cohort. A peripheral blood sample was provided by each donor, and peripheral blood mononuclear cells were used for TCR beta sequencing. The Qiagen DNeasy Blood Extraction Kit was used to extract genomic DNA from the blood cell samples. As regards this clone: What this receptor recognizes is not known. Qualities for individual bases were not recorded, and no much larger clone is one base off.

Preparation of the library involved the immunoSEQ multiplex PCR assay. For the multiplex PCR, a mixture combining 60 forward primers for TCR Vbeta segments and 13 reverse primers for TCR Jbeta segments was used. A multiplex PCR assay on genomic DNA amplified the CDR3 region of rearranged TCR beta genes. The amplified TCR beta libraries were sequenced on the Illumina HiSeq System as 87-base-pair reads. From the authors' description of their analysis: A later analysis tallied 75 million to 95 million unique TCR beta chains across the 666 repertoires, and 10 million to 11 million of those chains were shared by two or more donors. Raw reads were error-corrected and collapsed into unique sequences by a nearest-neighbor algorithm in which closely related sequences were merged to remove PCR and sequencing errors. V, D and J gene segments were assigned by aligning CDR3 sequences to IMGT reference sequences. For a sequence to be retained, at least a six-nucleotide match to both a V gene segment and a J gene segment was required. Rearrangements were classified as productive when the CDR3 lacked stop codons and remained in frame with V and J, and all other rearrangements were classified as non-productive. CDR3 was defined according to IMGT convention as the region running from the second conserved V-encoded cysteine to the conserved J-encoded phenylalanine. The earlier analysis of about 620 of the donors excluded sequences that lacked an unambiguous match to a single V gene segment. In an earlier analysis of several hundred of the donors, V segments were called functional above 56.7% productive rearrangements and were called segregating when the between-donor standard deviation exceeded 5%. A statistical classification framework was built for diagnosing cytomegalovirus status from the catalog of TCR beta chain sequences. In a later analysis, TCR nucleotide sequences were compared against IMGT/GENE-DB human TR gene sequences so that V and J genes could be assigned. The TCRdist pipeline was used in a later analysis to assign CDR3 sequences and most-parsimonious VDJ recombination scenarios. In a later analysis, every TCR beta chain was defined by the combination of its CDR3 amino acid sequence and its V-gene family, and reads without a unique V-gene family were dropped. In a later analysis, several hundred highly shared, low-generation-probability nucleotide sequences were removed to address suspected cross-contamination and a sequencing artifact. For each public chain, a later analysis derived a clonal expansion index from normalized ranks of inferred template counts within each repertoire. In a later analysis, generation probabilities were computed with a VDJ recombination model fitted to out-of-frame rearrangements, and the resulting probabilities were checked against IGoR. In a later analysis, TCR-TCR, TCR-HLA and TCR-CMV co-occurrence was scored with hypergeometric tests, and a repertoire-size bias correction was applied to TCR pairs. A later analysis estimated false discovery rates by permuting HLA or CMV assignments 20 times. In a later analysis, co-occurring TCRs were grouped using DBSCAN, and TCRdist sequence similarity was added for clustering within HLA-allele-positive subsets. Repertoires with fewer than 30,000 or more than 120,000 public chains were left out of co-occurrence clustering, as were a handful of repertoires with anomalous nucleotide sharing. The source is immuneACCESS, and TCRdb retained only in-frame sequences with V and J called. Part of the clones is not carried over; for the studies checked, unresolved V genes explain less than half of this, and the remainder is unexplained. V and J calls and clone size are given by that table; D and trimming were obtained from the DNA. Counted in this sample were 150,000 to 200,000 clones; roughly 82% of them appeared once. The ten largest account for 5% to 7% of the sample.

The specimen was PBMCs. The source is a man aged 45-65 years in good health and CMV-seropositive.

In nucleotide form, the sequence is TGTGCCAGCAGCGCTGGGGACTCAATCATGGAAGGGACCCAGTACTTC. Its translation reads: CASSAGDSIMEGTQYF. Here the chain combines TRBV9 and TRBJ2-5, and TRBD2 may be the D gene, going by 6 matching bases. A distance of 22 bases separates the germline ends of V and J, which lose 3 bases and 7 bases respectively. The CDR3 runs 16 amino acids, cysteine and phenylalanine included. Just CDR3 DNA is preserved here, 48 bases in frame from base 1. Taken from the germline V gene, the CDR1 and CDR2 loops are SGDLS and YYNGEE.